What follows is one T cell receptor (beta chain) and its context. The CDR3 is made up of 14 amino acids. Between the trimmed V and J ends, which lost 6 bases and 9 bases, there was a span of 15 bases. Per the germline V gene, CDR1 is MNHEY and CDR2 is SVGEGT. The sample originates from a study of regulatory T cells in long-lasting Graves disease. Arm-PCR with iRepertoire HTBI primers amplified the CDR3 regions for these TCR beta libraries. TCRdb redid the calling of the multiplex PCR reads with MiXCR, one entry per CDR3 protein. The data contain under 500,000 distinct CDR3 sequences, around 21% of them singletons. The time point denotes: persistent/refractory GD, antithyroid drugs over 5 years with positive TRAb. There was RNA extracted from PBMCs, and the TCR library was made from it.

This clonotype originated in a female donor with Graves disease. Source: peripheral blood mononuclear cells (PBMCs), taken when the disease was refractory, from a patient treated with antithyroid drugs. V is TRBV6-2 or TRBV6-3 and J is TRBJ1-6, with unresolved D. CDR3 region: CASRALGSTSPLHF. The CDR3 DNA reads TGTGCCAGCAGAGCCCTGGGGTCGACTTCACCCCTCCACTTT.